Detailed here is one T cell receptor beta chain. From germline, CDR1 is SGHVS and CDR2 FQNEAQ. J lost 0 bases, V lost 5 bases, and 2 bases had no gene match. The length of the CDR3 is 14 residues. The data derive from a study of blood T cell repertoires in COVID-19. Study-level information: Researchers got acute and convalescent COVID-19 samples from the United States, Italy and Spain. PBMCs, B-cell-depleted T cells, or T cells were the source of the cDNA or gDNA that made up the material.

Authors' processing steps: Estimation of nucleated cell counts was performed using reference gene primer amplification. Here immunoSEQ multiplex PCR was the method, and the copy in TCRdb shows in-frame clones only, minus some. Clone size and V and J calls were adopted from that table, with D and trimming inferred from the DNA. The sample has approximately 250,000 clones, 80% to 90% seen once. The sequencing sample was made of peripheral blood. The gene calls are TRBV7-8 and TRBJ2-7; TRBD1 matches at 9 bases. The receptor comes from a man between 40 and 49 years old who had recovered from COVID-19. The CDR3: CASSVGQGSYEQYF. CDR3 DNA sequence: TGTGCCAGCAGCGTGGGACAGGGCTCCTACGAGCAGTACTTC.